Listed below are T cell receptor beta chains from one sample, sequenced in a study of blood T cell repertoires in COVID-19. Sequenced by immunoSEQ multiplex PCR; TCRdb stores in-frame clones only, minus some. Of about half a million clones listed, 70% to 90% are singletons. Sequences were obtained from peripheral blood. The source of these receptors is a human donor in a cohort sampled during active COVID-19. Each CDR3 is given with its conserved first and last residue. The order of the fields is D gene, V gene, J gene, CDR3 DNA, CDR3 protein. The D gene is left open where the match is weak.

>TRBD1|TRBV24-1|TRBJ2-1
TGTGCCACCAGTGATCGGACAGGCTCCTACAATGAGCAGTTCTTC
CATSDRTGSYNEQFF
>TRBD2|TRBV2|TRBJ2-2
TGTGCCAGCAGTGTAGCGGGAGACGGCACCGGGGAGCTGTTTTTT
CASSVAGDGTGELFF
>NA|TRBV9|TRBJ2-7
TGTGCCAGCAGCGTAGAGACAGAATCCTACGAGCAGTACTTC
CASSVETESYEQYF
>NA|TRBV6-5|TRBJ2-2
TGTGCCAGCATGAGATCCGGGACCGGGGAGCTGTTTTTT
CASMRSGTGELFF
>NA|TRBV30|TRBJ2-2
TGTGCCTGGAGAGGCGGGGTGGGCACCGGGGAGCTGTTTTTT
CAWRGGVGTGELFF
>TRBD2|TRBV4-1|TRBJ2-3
TGCGCCAGCAGCCCGCTAGCGGGAGGCACAGATACGCAGTATTTT
CASSPLAGGTDTQYF
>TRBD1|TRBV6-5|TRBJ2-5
TGTGCCAGCAGCCGCCAAACAGGGGTGAAGACCCAGTACTTC
CASSRQTGVKTQYF
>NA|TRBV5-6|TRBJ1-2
TGTGCCAGCAGCTTGGTTAGGGGTAACTATGGCTACACCTTC
CASSLVRGNYGYTF
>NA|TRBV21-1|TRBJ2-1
TGTGCCAGCATCTTTGTGGGGGGATACAATGAGCAGTTCTTC
CASIFVGGYNEQFF
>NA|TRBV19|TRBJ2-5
TGTGCCAGTAGTAAAAGGCGGGACGCGGAGACCCAGTACTTC
CASSKRRDAETQYF
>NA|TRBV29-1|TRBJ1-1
TGCAGCGTTGAAGAGGCAGGCATGAACACTGAAGCTTTCTTT
CSVEEAGMNTEAFF
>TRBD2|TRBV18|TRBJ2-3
TGTGCCAGCCTCGGGCCCCGGCGGGAGGCCACAGATACGCAGTATTTT
CASLGPRREATDTQYF
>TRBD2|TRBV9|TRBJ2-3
TGTGCCAGCAGCGTATCCAGCGGGGGGACAGATACGCAGTATTTT
CASSVSSGGTDTQYF
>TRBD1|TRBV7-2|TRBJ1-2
TGTGCCAGCAGCTTACAGACAGGGCGAGGCTACACCTTC
CASSLQTGRGYTF
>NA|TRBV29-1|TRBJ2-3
TGCAGCGCCGCGGACAGTCTTAACACAGATACGCAGTATTTT
CSAADSLNTDTQYF
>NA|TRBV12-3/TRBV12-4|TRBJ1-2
TGTGCCAGCAGTTCATCATCAAACTATGGCTACACCTTC
CASSSSSNYGYTF
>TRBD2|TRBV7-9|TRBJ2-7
TGTGCCAGCAGCCGAGGCGGGGGGGCGGAGCAGTACTTC
CASSRGGGAEQYF
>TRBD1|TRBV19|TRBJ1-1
TGTGCCAGTAGCCCGGCCACAGGGGGGACTGAAGCTTTCTTT
CASSPATGGTEAFF
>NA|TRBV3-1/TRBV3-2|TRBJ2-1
TGTGCCAGCAGCCCTTTTTCCCAGCGGGCAAACAATGAGCAGTTCTTC
CASSPFSQRANNEQFF
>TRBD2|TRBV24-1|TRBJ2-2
TGTGCCACCAGTGACCCCGCCGGACTAGCGGGAGGCCGCGCGAACACCGGGGAGCTGTTTTTT
CATSDPAGLAGGRANTGELFF
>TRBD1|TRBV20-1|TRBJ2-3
TGCAGTGCTAATGACAGGGGGCGAGATACGCAGTATTTT
CSANDRGRDTQYF
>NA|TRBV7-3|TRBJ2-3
TGTGCCAGCAGCTCCGGGGGACAGTCAGATACGCAGTATTTT
CASSSGGQSDTQYF